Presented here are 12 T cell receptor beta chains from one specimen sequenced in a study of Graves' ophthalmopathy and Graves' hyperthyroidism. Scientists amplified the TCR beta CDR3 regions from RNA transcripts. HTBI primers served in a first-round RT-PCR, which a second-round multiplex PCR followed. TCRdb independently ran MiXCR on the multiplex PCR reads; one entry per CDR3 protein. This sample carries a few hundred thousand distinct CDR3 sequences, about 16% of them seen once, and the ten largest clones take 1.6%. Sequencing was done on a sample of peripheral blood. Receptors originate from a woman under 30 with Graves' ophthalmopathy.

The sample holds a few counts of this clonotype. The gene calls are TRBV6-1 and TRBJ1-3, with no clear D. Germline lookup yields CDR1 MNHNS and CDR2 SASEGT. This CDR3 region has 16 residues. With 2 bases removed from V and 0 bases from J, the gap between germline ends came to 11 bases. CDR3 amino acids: CASSETGQSSGNTIYF. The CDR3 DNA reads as TGTGCCAGCAGTGAAACGGGTCAGAGCTCTGGAAACACCATATATTTT.

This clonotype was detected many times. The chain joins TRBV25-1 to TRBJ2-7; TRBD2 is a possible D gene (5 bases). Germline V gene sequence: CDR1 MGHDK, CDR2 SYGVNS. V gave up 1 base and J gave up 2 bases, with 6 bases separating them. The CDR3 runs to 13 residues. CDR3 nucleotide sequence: TGTGCCAGCAGTGAATGGAGGACCTACGAGCAGTACTTC. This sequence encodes CASSEWRTYEQYF.

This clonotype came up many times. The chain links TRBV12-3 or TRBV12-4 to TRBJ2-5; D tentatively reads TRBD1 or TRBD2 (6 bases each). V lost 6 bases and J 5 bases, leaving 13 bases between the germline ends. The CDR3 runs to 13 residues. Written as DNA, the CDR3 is TGTGCCAGCAGCCGGTGGGGGGCGGAGACCCAGTACTTC. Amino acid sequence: CASSRWGAETQYF.

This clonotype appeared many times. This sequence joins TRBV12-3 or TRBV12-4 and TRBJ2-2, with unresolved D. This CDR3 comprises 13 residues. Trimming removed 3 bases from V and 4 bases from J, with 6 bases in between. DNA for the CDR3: TGTGCCAGCAGTTTCACTTCCACCGGGGAGCTGTTTTTT. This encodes CASSFTSTGELFF.

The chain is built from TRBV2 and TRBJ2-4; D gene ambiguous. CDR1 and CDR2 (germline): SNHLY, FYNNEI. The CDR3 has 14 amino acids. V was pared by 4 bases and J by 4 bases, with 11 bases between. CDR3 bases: TGTGCCAGCAGTGCCGACTCCGAGAAAAACATTCAGTACTTC. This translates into CASSADSEKNIQYF.

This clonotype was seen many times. The CDR3 nucleotides read TGTGCCAGCAGCGCCCCCCGACACCATTGGAATGGCACTGAAGCTTTCTTT. Translated: CASSAPRHHWNGTEAFF. V usage is TRBV9 and J usage is TRBJ1-1, with D unresolved. This CDR3 spans 17 amino acids. Germline V lookup: CDR1 SGDLS, CDR2 YYNGEE. The V end was cut by 3 bases, the J end by 4 bases, with 22 bases between.

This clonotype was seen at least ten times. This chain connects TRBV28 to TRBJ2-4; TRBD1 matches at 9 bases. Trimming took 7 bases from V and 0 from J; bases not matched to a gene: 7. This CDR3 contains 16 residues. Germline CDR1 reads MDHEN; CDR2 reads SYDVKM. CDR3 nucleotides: TGTGCCAGCACTATACAGGGGGCACTAGCCAAAAACATTCAGTACTTC. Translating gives CASTIQGALAKNIQYF.

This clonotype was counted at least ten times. In DNA, the CDR3 is TGTGCCAGCAGCCCAAGCGGGGGTGGAGAGACCCAGTACTTC. This sequence encodes CASSPSGGGETQYF. V gene TRBV7-2 combines with J gene TRBJ2-5; TRBD2 aligns across 8 bases. Germline lookup yields CDR1 SGHTA and CDR2 FQGNSA. The CDR3 is 14 amino acids. After removal of 5 bases from V and 4 bases from J, the junction contained 6 bases not matched to a gene. Full variable domain (missing parts from reference TRBV7-2 and TRBJ2-5): GAGVSQSPSNKVTEKGKDVELRCDPISGHTALYWYRQSLGQGLEFLIYFQGNSAPDKSGLPSDRFSAERTGGSVSTLTIQRTQQEDSAVYLCASSPSGGGETQYFGPGTRLLVL.

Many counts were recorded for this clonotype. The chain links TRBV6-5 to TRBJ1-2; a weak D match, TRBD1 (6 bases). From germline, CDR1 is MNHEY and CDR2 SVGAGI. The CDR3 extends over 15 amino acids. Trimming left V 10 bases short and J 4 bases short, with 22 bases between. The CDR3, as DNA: TGTGCCACCACTAAGGGATCAGGGGCGTTCTATGGCTACACCTTC. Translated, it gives CATTKGSGAFYGYTF.

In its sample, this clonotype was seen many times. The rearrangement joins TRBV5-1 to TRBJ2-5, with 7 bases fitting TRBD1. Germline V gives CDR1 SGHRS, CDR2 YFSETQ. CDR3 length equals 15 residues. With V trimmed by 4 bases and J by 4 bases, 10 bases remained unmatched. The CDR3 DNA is TGCGCCAGCAGCCGGACAGGAACCTCCCCAGAGACCCAGTACTTC. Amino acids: CASSRTGTSPETQYF. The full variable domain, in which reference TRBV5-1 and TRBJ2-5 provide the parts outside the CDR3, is KAGVTQTPRYLIKTRGQQVTLSCSPISGHRSVSWYQQTPGQGLQFLFEYFSETQRNKGNFPGRFSGRQFSNSRSEMNVSTLELGDSALYLCASSRTGTSPETQYFGPGTRLLVL.

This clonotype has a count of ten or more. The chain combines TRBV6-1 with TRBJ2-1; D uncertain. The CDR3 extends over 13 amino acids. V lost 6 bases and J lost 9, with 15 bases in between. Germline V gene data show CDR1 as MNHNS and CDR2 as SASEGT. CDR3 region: CASRLKSGVEQFF. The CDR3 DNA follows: TGTGCCAGCAGGTTGAAATCGGGTGTTGAGCAGTTCTTC.

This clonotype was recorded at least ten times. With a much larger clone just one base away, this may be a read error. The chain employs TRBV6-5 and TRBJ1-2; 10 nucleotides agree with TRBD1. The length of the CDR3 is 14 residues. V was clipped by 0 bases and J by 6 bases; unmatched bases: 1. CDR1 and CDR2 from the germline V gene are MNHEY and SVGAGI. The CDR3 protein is CASSYSDRGNGYTF. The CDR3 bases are TGTGCCAGCAGTTACTCGGACAGGGGGAATGGCTACACCTTC.